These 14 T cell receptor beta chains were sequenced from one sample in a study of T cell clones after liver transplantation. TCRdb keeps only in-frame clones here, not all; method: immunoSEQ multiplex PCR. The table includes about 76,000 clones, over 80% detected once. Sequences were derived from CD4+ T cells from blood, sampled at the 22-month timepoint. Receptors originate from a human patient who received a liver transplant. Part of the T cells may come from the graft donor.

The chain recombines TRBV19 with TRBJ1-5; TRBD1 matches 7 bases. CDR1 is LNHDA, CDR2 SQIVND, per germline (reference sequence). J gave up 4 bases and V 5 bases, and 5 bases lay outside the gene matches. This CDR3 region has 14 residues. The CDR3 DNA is TGTGCCAGTAGTCGGACAGGTGTAAATCAGCCCCAGCATTTT. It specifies CASSRTGVNQPQHF.

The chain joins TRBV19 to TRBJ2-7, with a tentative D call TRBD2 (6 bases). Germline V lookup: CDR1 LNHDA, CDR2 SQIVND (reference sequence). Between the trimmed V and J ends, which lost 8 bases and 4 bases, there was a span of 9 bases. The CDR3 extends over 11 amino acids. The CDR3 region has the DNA TGTGCCAGTCGGGGGTTTTACGAGCAGTACTTC. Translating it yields CASRGFYEQYF. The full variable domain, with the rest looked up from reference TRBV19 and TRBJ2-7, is DGGITQSPKYLFRKEGQNVTLSCEQNLNHDAMYWYRQDPGQGLRLIYYSQIVNDFQKGDIAEGYSVSREKKESFPLTVTSAQKNPTAFYLCASRGFYEQYFGPGTRLTVT.

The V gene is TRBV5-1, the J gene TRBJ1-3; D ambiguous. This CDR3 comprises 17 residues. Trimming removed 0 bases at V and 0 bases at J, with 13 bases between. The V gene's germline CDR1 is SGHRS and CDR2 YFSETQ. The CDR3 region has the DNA TGCGCCAGCAGCTTGGAGGGAGCCATACCCTCTGGAAACACCATATATTTT. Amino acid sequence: CASSLEGAIPSGNTIYF.

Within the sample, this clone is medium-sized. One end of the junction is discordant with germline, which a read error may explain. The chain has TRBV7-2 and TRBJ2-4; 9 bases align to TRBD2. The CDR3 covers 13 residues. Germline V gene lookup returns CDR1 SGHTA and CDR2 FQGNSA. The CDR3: CASSPLAGAGLNF. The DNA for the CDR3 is TGTGCCAGCAGCCCGTTAGCGGGGGCGGGTTTGAACTTC.

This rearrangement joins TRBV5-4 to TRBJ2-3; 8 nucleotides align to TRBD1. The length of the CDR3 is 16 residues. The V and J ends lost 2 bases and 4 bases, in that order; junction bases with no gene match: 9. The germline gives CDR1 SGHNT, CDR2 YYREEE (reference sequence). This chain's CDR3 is CASSLYRTGKADTQYF. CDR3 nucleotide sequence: TGTGCCAGCAGCTTATACAGGACAGGGAAGGCAGATACGCAGTATTTT.

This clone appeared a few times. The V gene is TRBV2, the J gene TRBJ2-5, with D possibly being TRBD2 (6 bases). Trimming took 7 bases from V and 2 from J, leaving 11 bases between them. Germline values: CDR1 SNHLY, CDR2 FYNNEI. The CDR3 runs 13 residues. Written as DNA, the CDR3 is TGTGCCAGCACGGAGGGTATGCAAGAGACCCAGTACTTC. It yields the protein CASTEGMQETQYF.

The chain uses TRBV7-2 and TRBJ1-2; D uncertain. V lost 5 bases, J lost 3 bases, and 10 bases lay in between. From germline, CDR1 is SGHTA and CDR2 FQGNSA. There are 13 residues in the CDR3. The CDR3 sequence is CASSPEQHYGYTF. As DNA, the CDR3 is TGTGCCAGCAGCCCAGAACAGCACTATGGCTACACCTTC.

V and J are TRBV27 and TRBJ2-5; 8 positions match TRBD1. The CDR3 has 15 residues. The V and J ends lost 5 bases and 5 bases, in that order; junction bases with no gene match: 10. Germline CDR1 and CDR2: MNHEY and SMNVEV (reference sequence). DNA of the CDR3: TGTGCCAGCAGTCCCGGGACAGGTTCGGGGGAGACCCAGTACTTC. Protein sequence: CASSPGTGSGETQYF.

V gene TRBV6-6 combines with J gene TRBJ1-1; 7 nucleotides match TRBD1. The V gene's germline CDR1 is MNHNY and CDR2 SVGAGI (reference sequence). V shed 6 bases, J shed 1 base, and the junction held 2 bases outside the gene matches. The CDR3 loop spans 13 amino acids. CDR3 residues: CASSRQGNTEAFF. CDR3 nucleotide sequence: TGTGCCAGCAGCAGACAGGGGAACACTGAAGCTTTCTTT.

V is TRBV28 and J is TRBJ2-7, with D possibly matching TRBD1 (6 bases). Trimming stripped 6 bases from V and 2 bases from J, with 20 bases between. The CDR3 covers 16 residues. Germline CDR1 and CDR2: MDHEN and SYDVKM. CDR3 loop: CASRGAWVGATYEQYF. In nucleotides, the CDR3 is TGTGCCAGCAGGGGGGCCTGGGTCGGGGCGACCTACGAGCAGTACTTC.

The CDR3 is CASSLALPGLAGELFF. The CDR3 nucleotides read TGCGCCAGCAGCTTGGCCCTCCCGGGATTAGCCGGGGAGCTGTTTTTT. This rearrangement joins TRBV5-1 to TRBJ2-2, with D possibly matching TRBD2 (5 bases). This CDR3 has 16 residues. Germline V gene sequence: CDR1 SGHRS, CDR2 YFSETQ. V shed 0 bases and J shed 6 bases, with 15 bases lying between them.

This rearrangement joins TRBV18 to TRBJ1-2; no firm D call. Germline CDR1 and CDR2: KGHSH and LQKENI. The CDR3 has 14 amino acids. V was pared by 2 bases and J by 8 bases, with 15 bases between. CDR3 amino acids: CASSPSARLEGYTF. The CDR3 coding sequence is TGTGCCAGCTCACCATCTGCCAGGCTTGAGGGCTACACCTTC.

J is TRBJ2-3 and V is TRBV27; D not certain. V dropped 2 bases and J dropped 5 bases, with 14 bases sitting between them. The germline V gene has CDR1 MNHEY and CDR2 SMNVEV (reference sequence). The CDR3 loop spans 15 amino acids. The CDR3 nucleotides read TGTGCCAGCAGTTTACGAGGCCCTGTCGGAGATACGCAGTATTTT. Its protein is CASSLRGPVGDTQYF.

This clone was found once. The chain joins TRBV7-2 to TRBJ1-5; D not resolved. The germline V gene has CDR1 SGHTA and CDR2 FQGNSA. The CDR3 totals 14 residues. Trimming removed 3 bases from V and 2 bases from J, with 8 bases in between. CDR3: CASSFTLGNQPQHF. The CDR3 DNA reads TGTGCCAGCAGCTTTACCCTAGGCAATCAGCCCCAGCATTTT.